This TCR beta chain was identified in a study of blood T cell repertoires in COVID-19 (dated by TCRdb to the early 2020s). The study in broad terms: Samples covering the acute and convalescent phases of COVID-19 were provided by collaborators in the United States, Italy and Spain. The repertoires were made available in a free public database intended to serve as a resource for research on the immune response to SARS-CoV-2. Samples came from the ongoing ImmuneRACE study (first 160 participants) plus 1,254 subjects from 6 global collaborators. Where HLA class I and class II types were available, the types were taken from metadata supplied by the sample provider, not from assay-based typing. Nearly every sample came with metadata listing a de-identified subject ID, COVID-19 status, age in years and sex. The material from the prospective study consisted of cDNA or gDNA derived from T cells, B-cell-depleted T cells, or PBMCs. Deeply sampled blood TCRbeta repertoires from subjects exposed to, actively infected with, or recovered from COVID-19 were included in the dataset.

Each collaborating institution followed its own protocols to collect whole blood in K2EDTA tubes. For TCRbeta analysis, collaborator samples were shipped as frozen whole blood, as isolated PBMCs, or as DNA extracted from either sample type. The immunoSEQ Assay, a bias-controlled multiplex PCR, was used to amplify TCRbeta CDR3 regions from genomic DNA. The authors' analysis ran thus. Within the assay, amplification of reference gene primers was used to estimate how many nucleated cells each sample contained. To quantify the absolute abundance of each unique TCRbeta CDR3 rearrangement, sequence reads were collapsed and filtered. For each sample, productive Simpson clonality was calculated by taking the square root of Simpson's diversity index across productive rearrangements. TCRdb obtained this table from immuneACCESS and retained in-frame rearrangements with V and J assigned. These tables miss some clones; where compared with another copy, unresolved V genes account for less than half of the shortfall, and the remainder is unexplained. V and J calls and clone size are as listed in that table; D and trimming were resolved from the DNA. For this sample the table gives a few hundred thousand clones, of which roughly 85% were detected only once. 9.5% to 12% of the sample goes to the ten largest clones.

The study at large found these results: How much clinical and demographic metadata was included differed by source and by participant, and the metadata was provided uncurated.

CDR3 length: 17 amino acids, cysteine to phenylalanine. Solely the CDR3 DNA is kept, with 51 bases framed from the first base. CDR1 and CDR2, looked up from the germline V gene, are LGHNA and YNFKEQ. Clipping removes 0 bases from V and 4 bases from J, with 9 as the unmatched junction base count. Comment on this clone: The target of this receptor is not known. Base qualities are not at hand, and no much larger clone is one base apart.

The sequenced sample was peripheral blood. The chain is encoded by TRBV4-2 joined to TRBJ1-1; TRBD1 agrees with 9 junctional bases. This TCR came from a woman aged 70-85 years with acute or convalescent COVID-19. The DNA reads TGTGCCAGCAGCCAAGACGCGGACAGGGGATGGGGCACTGAAGCTTTCTTT. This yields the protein CASSQDADRGWGTEAFF.